Below are 32 T cell receptor beta chains sequenced from a single sample in a study of blood T cell repertoires in COVID-19 (dated by TCRdb to 2019 to 2021). Libraries were made using the immunoSEQ multiplex PCR assay. Held by TCRdb, this immuneACCESS table contains in-frame sequences only and omits some clones. Under half of the omission traces to an unresolved V gene where checked; the cause of the rest is unknown. The sample table records about 210,000 clones; around 80% of these occur just once. More than 10% of the sample is in the top ten clones. The sequenced sample consisted of peripheral blood. The receptors were sampled from a woman aged 40 to 49 with acute or convalescent COVID-19.

This chain uses TRBV18 with TRBJ2-2; TRBD1 matches 12 bases. The CDR3 has 17 residues. CDR1 is KGHSH and CDR2 is LQKENI in the germline V gene. V shed 6 bases and J 6 bases; nucleotides not matched to a gene: 11. This CDR3 reads CASSWTGTGGIAGELFF. CDR3 DNA sequence: TGTGCCAGCTCCTGGACCGGGACAGGGGGCATAGCCGGGGAGCTGTTTTTT.

The rearrangement links TRBV2 to TRBJ2-6; 10 bases fit TRBD1. Per the germline V gene, CDR1 is SNHLY and CDR2 is FYNNEI. The CDR3 spans 19 residues. V was clipped by 5 bases and J by 3 bases; unmatched bases: 13. DNA of the CDR3: TGTGCCAGCAGTCCGTCGACAGGGGGCACCGCATATGGGGCCAACGTCCTGACTTTC. Its protein product is CASSPSTGGTAYGANVLTF.

This sequence joins TRBV30 and TRBJ2-2; 8 positions match TRBD2. CDR3 size: 15 residues. V lost 0 bases to trimming and J lost 5 bases; unmatched junction nucleotides: 5. Germline V lookup: CDR1 GTSNPN, CDR2 SVGIG (reference sequence). Written as DNA, the CDR3 is TGTGCCTGGAGTGTAAGCGGGGGAGAAACCGGGGAGCTGTTTTTT. Protein sequence: CAWSVSGGETGELFF.

This clone was observed once. V is TRBV21-1 and J is TRBJ2-7; TRBD2, the table's D call, lacks a check against the DNA. TRBV21-1 is a recognized pseudogene. This CDR3 comprises 15 residues. The CDR3 nucleotides read TGTGCCAGCAGCGGGACTAGCTACTTGGCCTACGAGCAGTACTTC. It is translated as CASSGTSYLAYEQYF.

This clone came up a few times. The V and J genes are TRBV4-2 and TRBJ2-3; D possibly corresponds to TRBD2 (6 bases). Germline-derived CDR1 and CDR2 are LGHNA and YNFKEQ. The germline V and J ends were trimmed by 3 bases and 0 bases, with 7 bases remaining between them. The CDR3 length is 14 residues. For the CDR3, the DNA is TGTGCCAGCAGCCAGGGGGGAAGCACAGATACGCAGTATTTT. This gives the protein CASSQGGSTDTQYF.

In this sample, this clone turned up a few times. V and J are TRBV27 and TRBJ2-1; D is perhaps TRBD1 (6 bases). Trimming stripped 6 bases from V and 5 bases from J, with 17 bases between. The CDR3 totals 15 residues. Germline V gene lookup returns CDR1 MNHEY and CDR2 SMNVEV (reference sequence). The CDR3 loop reads CASRKGHLADNEQFF. The CDR3, as DNA: TGTGCCAGCAGGAAGGGACACCTCGCCGACAATGAGCAGTTCTTC.

The table lists this clone with a count of one. This sequence joins TRBV14 and TRBJ2-7; TRBD1 might be the D (5 bases). The V gene lost 0 bases and the J gene lost 8 bases, with 17 bases spanning the gap. Germline V gene lookup returns CDR1 SGHDN and CDR2 FVKESK. CDR3 length: 15 amino acids. CDR3 sequence reads: CASSQEGAVSIKQYF. The CDR3, as DNA: TGTGCCAGCAGCCAAGAAGGGGCAGTTTCTATCAAGCAGTACTTC.

This clone has only one observation. This sequence joins TRBV19 and TRBJ2-2, with a possible D match to TRBD2 (5 bases). The CDR3 is 16 amino acids. Per germline, CDR1 LNHDA and CDR2 SQIVND (reference sequence). The ends were cut back, 2 bases at V and 2 bases at J, with 12 bases in the middle. DNA of the CDR3: TGTGCCAGTAGTATACTTCGGGGATTTAACACCGGGGAGCTGTTTTTT. This encodes CASSILRGFNTGELFF. Combining the CDR3 with reference TRBV19 and TRBJ2-2 gives the whole variable domain DGGITQSPKYLFRKEGQNVTLSCEQNLNHDAMYWYRQDPGQGLRLIYYSQIVNDFQKGDIAEGYSVSREKKESFPLTVTSAQKNPTAFYLCASSILRGFNTGELFFGEGSRLTVL.

The chain uses TRBV29-1 and TRBJ2-1, with D perhaps matching TRBD1 (6 bases). Germline CDR1 and CDR2: SQVTM and ANQGSEA. V was clipped by 2 bases and J by 6 bases, with 20 bases between them. This CDR3 is built from 16 residues. CDR3 protein: CSVEILGATTINEQFF. As DNA, the CDR3 is TGCAGCGTTGAAATTTTGGGGGCTACTACCATCAATGAGCAGTTCTTC.

V and J are TRBV2 and TRBJ2-7; D ambiguous. Germline V gene sequence: CDR1 SNHLY, CDR2 FYNNEI. V was clipped by 1 base and J by 4 bases, with 8 bases between them. The CDR3 length is 13 residues. The CDR3, as DNA: TGTGCCAGCAGTGAAGTTACCCGGTACGAGCAGTACTTC. It translates to CASSEVTRYEQYF. The variable domain in full, completed from reference TRBV2 and TRBJ2-7, reads EPEVTQTPSHQVTQMGQEVILRCVPISNHLYFYWYRQILGQKVEFLVSFYNNEISEKSEIFDDQFSVERPDGSNFTLKIRSTKLEDSAMYFCASSEVTRYEQYFGPGTRLTVT.

In its sample, this clone was seen once. V usage is TRBV2 and J usage is TRBJ2-1, with 9 bases identical to TRBD2. Per the germline V gene, CDR1 is SNHLY and CDR2 is FYNNEI. With V trimmed by 5 bases and J by 6 bases, 8 bases remained unmatched. The CDR3 is 15 amino acids. Here the CDR3 reads CASSPRAGGPNEQFF. The CDR3, as DNA: TGTGCCAGCAGTCCGAGGGCGGGGGGGCCCAATGAGCAGTTCTTC.

This clone has only a few counts. The V and J genes are TRBV6-1 and TRBJ1-2, with a possible D match to TRBD1 (5 bases). Trimming pared 1 base from V and 4 bases from J, leaving 16 bases between. Germline V gene lookup returns CDR1 MNHNS and CDR2 SASEGT. The CDR3 spans 16 residues. Here the CDR3 reads CASSEGGTVWGYGYTF. In DNA form, the CDR3 reads TGTGCCAGCAGTGAAGGCGGGACGGTTTGGGGCTATGGCTACACCTTC.

The rearrangement uses TRBV18 and TRBJ2-7, with D possibly being TRBD2 (7 bases). Germline CDR1 is KGHSH and CDR2 is LQKENI. V was pared by 1 base and J by 4 bases, with 11 bases between. The CDR3 extends over 14 amino acids. The CDR3 nucleotides are TGTGCCAGCTCACCACGGGGAGGGGGGTACGAGCAGTACTTC. This encodes CASSPRGGGYEQYF.

The rearrangement links TRBV6-6 to TRBJ2-3; 8 bases agree with TRBD1. Germline lookup yields CDR1 MNHNY and CDR2 SVGAGI (reference sequence). This CDR3 spans 16 amino acids. V shed 6 bases and J 2 bases; nucleotides not matched to a gene: 10. The CDR3 loop reads CASSSTGTGDTDTQYF. The CDR3, as DNA: TGTGCCAGCAGCTCAACCGGGACAGGAGACACAGATACGCAGTATTTT.

This clone was observed a handful of times. The rearrangement uses TRBV2 and TRBJ2-1; TRBD1 aligns across 7 bases. The CDR3 sequence is 14 residues long. J gave up 9 bases and V 2 bases, and 7 bases lay outside the gene matches. The germline CDR1 and CDR2 sequences are SNHLY and FYNNEI. CDR3 DNA: TGTGCCAGCAGTGAAATAAGGACAGGTGTTGAGCAGTTCTTC. Protein: CASSEIRTGVEQFF.

The chain has TRBV5-1 and TRBJ2-1; TRBD2 matches at 10 bases. The CDR3 extends over 20 amino acids. Germline V lookup: CDR1 SGHRS, CDR2 YFSETQ. The trim removed 1 base at V and 2 bases at J, leaving 15 bases unmatched. The CDR3 loop reads CASSLSPGASGSKAYNEQFF. Here the CDR3 DNA reads TGCGCCAGCAGCTTGTCGCCGGGGGCTAGCGGGAGTAAGGCCTACAATGAGCAGTTCTTC.

The chain recombines TRBV11-2 with TRBJ2-1; 7 nucleotides agree with TRBD2. The V gene end was trimmed by 1 base and the J gene end by 5 bases; junction bases not matched to a gene: 17. CDR1 and CDR2 from the germline V gene are SGHAT and FQNNGV. This CDR3 is built from 19 residues. The CDR3 sequence is CASSLVSGRRAGRNNEQFF. The CDR3 nucleotides are TGTGCCAGCAGCTTAGTGTCAGGGCGACGAGCGGGAAGGAACAATGAGCAGTTCTTC.

The chain combines TRBV7-2 with TRBJ2-2, with 7 positions matching TRBD1. The CDR3 has 19 amino acids. The germline CDR1 and CDR2 sequences are SGHTA and FQGNSA. V trimming: 5 bases; J trimming: 1 base; junction bases outside the gene matches: 16. CDR3 sequence: CASSQYFRDSYKNTGELFF. DNA of the CDR3: TGTGCCAGCAGCCAATACTTCCGGGACAGTTATAAGAACACCGGGGAGCTGTTTTTT.

The chain links TRBV9 to TRBJ2-3, with 9 bases aligning to TRBD2. Germline V gene data show CDR1 as SGDLS and CDR2 as YYNGEE. The junction had 10 bases not matched to a gene; V was cut back by 3 bases and J by 2 bases. This CDR3 has 17 amino acids. CDR3: CASSGLRLAAPTDTQYF. In DNA form, the CDR3 reads TGTGCCAGCAGCGGGCTCCGACTAGCGGCCCCCACAGATACGCAGTATTTT. Full variable domain (rest looked up from reference TRBV9 and TRBJ2-3): DSGVTQTPKHLITATGQRVTLRCSPRSGDLSVYWYQQSLDQGLQFLIQYYNGEERAKGNILERFSAQQFPDLHSELNLSSLELGDSALYFCASSGLRLAAPTDTQYFGPGTRLTVL.

The chain combines TRBV30 with TRBJ2-3; 7 bases fit TRBD2. The CDR3 loop spans 14 amino acids. Germline V gene sequence: CDR1 GTSNPN, CDR2 SVGIG (reference sequence). J lost 4 bases, V lost 2 bases, and 6 bases had no gene match. For the CDR3, the DNA is TGTGCCTGGAGTCGACTAGCAGGAGCAGATACGCAGTATTTT. Translating it yields CAWSRLAGADTQYF.

This chain connects TRBV7-2 to TRBJ1-2; 9 bases are shared with TRBD1. The V gene end was trimmed by 2 bases and the J gene end by 5 bases; junction bases not matched to a gene: 12. This CDR3 comprises 17 residues. CDR1 is SGHTA, CDR2 FQGNSA, per germline. CDR3 residues: CASSLNPGQGPTYGYTF. The CDR3, as DNA: TGTGCCAGCAGCTTAAACCCGGGACAGGGCCCGACTTATGGCTACACCTTC.

This clone was found once. The chain is built from TRBV4-1 and TRBJ1-2; 7 bases map to TRBD1. The CDR3 is made up of 15 amino acids. CDR1 is MGHRA and CDR2 is YSYEKL in the germline V gene. Trimming at V came to 0 bases and at J to 4 bases, leaving 5 bases not matched to a gene. CDR3 in DNA: TGCGCCAGCAGCCAAGAGGGCAGGGGGACCTATGGCTACACCTTC. Its protein product is CASSQEGRGTYGYTF.

This clone appeared a single time. The chain joins TRBV13 to TRBJ2-3; 9 nucleotides line up with TRBD1. The CDR3 contains 15 residues. Trimming took 5 bases from V and 6 from J; bases not matched to a gene: 9. Germline loops: CDR1 PRHDT, CDR2 FYEKMQ (reference sequence). This CDR3 reads CASSEKGQGVDTQYF. The CDR3, as DNA: TGTGCCAGCAGCGAAAAGGGACAGGGAGTCGATACGCAGTATTTT.

This clone was observed at least ten times. Within the sample, other DNA sequences also encode this same CDR3. The chain joins TRBV6-5 to TRBJ1-6, with 8 bases fitting TRBD1. Trimming removed 6 bases from V and 7 bases from J; junction bases left unmatched: 8. Germline V lookup: CDR1 MNHEY, CDR2 SVGAGI. CDR3 length: 15 amino acids. The chain's CDR3 is CASRARTGTNSPLHF. Written as DNA, the CDR3 is TGTGCCAGCAGGGCCCGGACAGGGACCAATTCACCCCTCCACTTT.

This clone turned up a few times. V usage is TRBV5-1 and J usage is TRBJ2-3, with 8 positions matching TRBD2. Germline lookup yields CDR1 SGHRS and CDR2 YFSETQ. This CDR3 is 15 amino acids long. V shed 4 bases and J 4 bases; nucleotides not matched to a gene: 8. CDR3 DNA sequence: TGCGCCAGCAGCGCCGCCGGGACTAGTGCAGATACGCAGTATTTT. As protein: CASSAAGTSADTQYF.

In DNA, the CDR3 is TGCGCCAGCAGCTCCGCCGGGGAGCTGTTTTTT. Encoded protein: CASSSAGELFF. V gene TRBV5-1 combines with J gene TRBJ2-2, with D hard to call. V was clipped by 3 bases and J by 6 bases, with 3 bases between them. The CDR3 is 11 residues long. Looked up from germline, CDR1 is SGHRS and CDR2 is YFSETQ.

CDR3 protein: CATSDSRERAFF. The CDR3 DNA reads TGTGCCACCAGTGATTCCCGGGAACGCGCTTTCTTT. This chain connects TRBV24-1 to TRBJ1-1; no clear D gene. Trimming removed 2 bases from V and 11 bases from J, with 11 bases in between. CDR3 size: 12 residues. Germline V gene lookup returns CDR1 KGHDR and CDR2 SFDVKD.

The chain is built from TRBV28 and TRBJ2-3; TRBD2 matches at 7 bases. CDR3 length: 16 residues. The J segment lost 6 bases and the V segment lost 5 bases, leaving 14 bases of the junction unmatched. Germline values: CDR1 MDHEN, CDR2 SYDVKM. The CDR3 protein is CASSRSTSPIGDTQYF. The DNA of the CDR3 is TGTGCCAGCAGTCGTTCGACTAGCCCTATAGGTGATACGCAGTATTTT.

The rearrangement uses TRBV29-1 and TRBJ1-1; D perhaps matches TRBD1 (5 bases). Trimming shortened V by 4 bases and J by 1 base, and 10 bases separated the two germline ends. The CDR3 is 13 amino acids. Per the germline V gene, CDR1 is SQVTM and CDR2 is ANQGSEA. The CDR3 is CSVVGGANTEAFF. The CDR3 DNA follows: TGCAGCGTTGTTGGAGGGGCGAACACTGAAGCTTTCTTT.

The chain recombines TRBV11-2 with TRBJ2-1; 12 bases fit TRBD2. The CDR3 extends over 17 amino acids. Germline assignment: CDR1 SGHAT and CDR2 FQNNGV. V trimming: 2 bases; J trimming: 6 bases; junction bases outside the gene matches: 8. The CDR3 DNA reads as TGTGCCAGCAGCTTAATTAGGACTAGCGGGGTGGTCAATGAGCAGTTCTTC. Amino acid sequence: CASSLIRTSGVVNEQFF.

Turning to this clone: This sample also contains other DNA sequences that code for the same CDR3. The chain recombines TRBV18 with TRBJ2-7; possibly TRBD2 for D (6 bases). With 2 bases removed from V and 7 bases from J, the gap between germline ends came to 6 bases. Germline lookup yields CDR1 KGHSH and CDR2 LQKENI. CDR3 size: 11 residues. The CDR3 loop reads CASSPGREQYF. The CDR3 DNA follows: TGTGCCAGCTCACCAGGGAGGGAGCAGTACTTC.

The gene calls are TRBV4-1 and TRBJ1-2, with a weak D call TRBD1 (5 bases). The germline V gene encodes CDR1 MGHRA and CDR2 YSYEKL. Between the trimmed V and J ends, which lost 6 bases and 4 bases, there was a span of 15 bases. CDR3 length: 14 residues. CDR3 sequence: CASSGEGLSYGYTF. CDR3 coding DNA: TGCGCCAGCAGTGGGGAGGGGCTAAGCTATGGCTACACCTTC.